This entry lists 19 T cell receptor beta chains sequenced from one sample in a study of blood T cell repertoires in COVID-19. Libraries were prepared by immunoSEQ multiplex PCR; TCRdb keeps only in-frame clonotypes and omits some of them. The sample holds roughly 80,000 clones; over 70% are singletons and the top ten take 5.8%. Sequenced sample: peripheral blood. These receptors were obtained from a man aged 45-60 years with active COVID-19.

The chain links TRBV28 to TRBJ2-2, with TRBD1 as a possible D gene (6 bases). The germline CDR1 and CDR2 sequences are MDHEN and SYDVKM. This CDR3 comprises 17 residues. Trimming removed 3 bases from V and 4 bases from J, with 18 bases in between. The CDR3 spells CASSFNRWGPSTGELFF. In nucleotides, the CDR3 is TGTGCCAGCAGTTTTAATAGGTGGGGGCCGTCCACCGGGGAGCTGTTTTTT. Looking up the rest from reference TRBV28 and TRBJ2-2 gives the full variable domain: DVKVTQSSRYLVKRTGEKVFLECVQDMDHENMFWYRQDPGLGLRLIYFSYDVKMKEKGDIPEGYSVSREKKERFSLILESASTNQTSMYLCASSFNRWGPSTGELFFGEGSRLTVL.

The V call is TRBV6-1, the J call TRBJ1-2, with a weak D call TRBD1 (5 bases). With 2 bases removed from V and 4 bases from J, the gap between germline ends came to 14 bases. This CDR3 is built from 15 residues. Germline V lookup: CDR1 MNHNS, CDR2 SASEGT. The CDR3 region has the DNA TGTGCCAGCAGTGAAACAGGATGGCTCGGCTATGGCTACACCTTC. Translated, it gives CASSETGWLGYGYTF.

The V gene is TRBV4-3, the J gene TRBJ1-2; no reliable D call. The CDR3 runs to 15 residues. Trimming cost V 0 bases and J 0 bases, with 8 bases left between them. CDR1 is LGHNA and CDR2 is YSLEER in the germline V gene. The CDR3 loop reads CASSQELLPNYGYTF. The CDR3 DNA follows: TGCGCCAGCAGCCAAGAATTACTGCCTAACTATGGCTACACCTTC.

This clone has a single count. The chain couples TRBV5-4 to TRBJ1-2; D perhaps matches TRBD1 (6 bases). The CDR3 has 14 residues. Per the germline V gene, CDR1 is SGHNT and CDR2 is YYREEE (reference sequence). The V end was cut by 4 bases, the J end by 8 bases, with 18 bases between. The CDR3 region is CASSPRGAEGGYTF. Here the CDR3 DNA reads TGTGCCAGCAGCCCCAGGGGCGCCGAGGGCGGCTACACCTTC.

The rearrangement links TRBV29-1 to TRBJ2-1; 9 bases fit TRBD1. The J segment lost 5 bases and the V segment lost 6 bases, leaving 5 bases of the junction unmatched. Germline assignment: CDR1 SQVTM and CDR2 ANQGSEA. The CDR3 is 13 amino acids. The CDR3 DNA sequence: TGCAGCGTCGGACAGGGGATGGACAATGAGCAGTTCTTC. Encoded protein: CSVGQGMDNEQFF.

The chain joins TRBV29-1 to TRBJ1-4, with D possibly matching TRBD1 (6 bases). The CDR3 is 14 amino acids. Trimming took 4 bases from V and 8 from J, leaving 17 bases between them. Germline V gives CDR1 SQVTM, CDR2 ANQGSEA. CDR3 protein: CSVVEEEGGEKLFF. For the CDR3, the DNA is TGCAGCGTTGTGGAAGAGGAGGGGGGGGAAAAACTGTTTTTT.

The CDR3 region has the DNA TGTGCCAGCAGCTGGGGACTAGCGGGAGGGCCCGATGAGCAGTTCTTC. This gives the protein CASSWGLAGGPDEQFF. The chain joins TRBV7-9 to TRBJ2-1; 16 bases are a match to TRBD2. V shed 4 bases, J shed 8 bases, and the junction held 5 bases outside the gene matches. Germline CDR1 SEHNR, CDR2 FQNEAQ (reference sequence). The CDR3 has 16 amino acids.

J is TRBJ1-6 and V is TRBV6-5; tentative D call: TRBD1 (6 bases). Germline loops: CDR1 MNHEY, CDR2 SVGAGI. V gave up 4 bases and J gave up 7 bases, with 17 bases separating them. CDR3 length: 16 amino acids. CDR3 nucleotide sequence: TGTGCCAGCAGTTCCCCCGGGGGGCAGGGGAATTCACCCCTCCACTTT. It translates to CASSSPGGQGNSPLHF.

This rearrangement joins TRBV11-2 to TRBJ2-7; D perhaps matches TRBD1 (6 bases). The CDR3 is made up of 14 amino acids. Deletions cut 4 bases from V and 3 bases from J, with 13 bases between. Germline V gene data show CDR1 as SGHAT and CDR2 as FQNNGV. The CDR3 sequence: CASSSPGQLYEQYF. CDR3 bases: TGTGCCAGCAGCTCCCCGGGACAACTCTACGAGCAGTACTTC.

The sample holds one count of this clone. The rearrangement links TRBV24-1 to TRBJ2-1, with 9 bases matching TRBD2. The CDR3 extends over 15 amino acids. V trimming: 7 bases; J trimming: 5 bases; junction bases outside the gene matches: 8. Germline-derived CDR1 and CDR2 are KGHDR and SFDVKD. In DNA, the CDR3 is TGTGCCACCAGCAAAAGCGGGAGGCCCGACAATGAGCAGTTCTTC. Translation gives CATSKSGRPDNEQFF.

CDR3 amino acids: CASSDSGQGTDVWAETQYF. Here the CDR3 DNA reads TGTGCCAGCAGTGACTCCGGGCAGGGGACAGACGTCTGGGCAGAGACCCAGTACTTC. The chain uses TRBV6-4 and TRBJ2-5; 7 bases align to TRBD1. Germline assignment: CDR1 MRHNA and CDR2 SNTAGT. Unmatched junction bases numbered 17, after V lost 0 bases and J lost 4 bases. CDR3 size: 19 residues.

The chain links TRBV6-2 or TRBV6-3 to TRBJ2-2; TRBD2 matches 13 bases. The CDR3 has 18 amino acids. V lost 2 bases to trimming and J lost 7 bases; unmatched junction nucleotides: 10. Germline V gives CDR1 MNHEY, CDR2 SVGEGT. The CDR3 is CASSYGPGLAGMGGELFF. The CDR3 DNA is TGTGCCAGCAGTTACGGCCCGGGACTAGCGGGGATGGGCGGGGAGCTGTTTTTT.

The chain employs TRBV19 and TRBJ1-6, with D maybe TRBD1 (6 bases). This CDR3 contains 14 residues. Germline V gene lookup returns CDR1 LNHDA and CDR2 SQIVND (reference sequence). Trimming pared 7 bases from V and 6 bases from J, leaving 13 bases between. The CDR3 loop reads CASNPQGGNSPLHF. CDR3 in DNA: TGTGCCAGTAATCCACAGGGTGGTAATTCACCCCTCCACTTT.

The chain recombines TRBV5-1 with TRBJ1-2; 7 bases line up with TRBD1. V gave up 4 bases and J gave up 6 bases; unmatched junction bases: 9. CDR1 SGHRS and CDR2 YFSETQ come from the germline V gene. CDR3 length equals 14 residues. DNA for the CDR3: TGCGCCAGCAGCCTTGGTCCAGGGGGGAATGGCTACACCTTC. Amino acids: CASSLGPGGNGYTF.

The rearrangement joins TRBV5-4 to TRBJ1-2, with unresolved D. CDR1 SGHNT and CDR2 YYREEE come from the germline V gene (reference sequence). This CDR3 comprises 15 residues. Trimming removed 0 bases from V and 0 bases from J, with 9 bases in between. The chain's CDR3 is CASSLEPGTNYGYTF. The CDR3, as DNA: TGTGCCAGCAGCTTGGAACCGGGAACTAACTATGGCTACACCTTC.

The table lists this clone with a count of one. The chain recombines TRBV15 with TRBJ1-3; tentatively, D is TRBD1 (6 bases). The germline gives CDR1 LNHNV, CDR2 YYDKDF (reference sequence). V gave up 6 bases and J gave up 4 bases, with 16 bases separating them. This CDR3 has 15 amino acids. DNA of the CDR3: TGTGCCACCAGGGGGTCACCAGGGGTAGGAAACACCATATATTTT. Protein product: CATRGSPGVGNTIYF.

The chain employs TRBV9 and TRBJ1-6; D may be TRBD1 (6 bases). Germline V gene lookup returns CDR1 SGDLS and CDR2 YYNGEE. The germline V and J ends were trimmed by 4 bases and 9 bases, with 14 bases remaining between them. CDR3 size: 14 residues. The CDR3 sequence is CASSQRGAGSPLHF. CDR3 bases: TGTGCCAGCAGCCAGCGGGGGGCTGGTTCACCCCTCCACTTT.

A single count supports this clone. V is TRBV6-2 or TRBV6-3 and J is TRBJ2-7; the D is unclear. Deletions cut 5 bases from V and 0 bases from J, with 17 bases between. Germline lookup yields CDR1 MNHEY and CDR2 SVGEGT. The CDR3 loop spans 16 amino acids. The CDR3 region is CASSHLRLLSSYEQYF. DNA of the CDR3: TGTGCCAGCAGTCACCTCCGTCTTTTGAGCTCCTACGAGCAGTACTTC.

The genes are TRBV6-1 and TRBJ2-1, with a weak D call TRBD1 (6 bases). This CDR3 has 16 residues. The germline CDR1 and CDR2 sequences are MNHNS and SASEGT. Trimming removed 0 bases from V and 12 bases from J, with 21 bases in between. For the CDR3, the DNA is TGTGCCAGCAGTGAAGCGGAACAGCGTTACTCCAGGGGGCAGTTCTTC. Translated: CASSEAEQRYSRGQFF.